The subject of this entry is one T cell receptor (beta chain). In the study's own analysis: Researchers report that nucleated cell counts were estimated from reference gene primer amplification. Method: immunoSEQ multiplex PCR; TCRdb's copy keeps in-frame clones and lacks some. V, J and clone size are those of that table, while D and trimming were read from the DNA. The table includes 150,000 or so clones, about nine tenths detected once. These data originate in a study of blood T cell repertoires in COVID-19. In the study overall: The United States, Italy and Spain supplied acute and convalescent COVID-19 samples. Sample material is recorded as cDNA or gDNA derived from T cells, B-cell-depleted T cells, or PBMCs.

CDR1 SEHNR and CDR2 FQNEAQ come from the germline V gene (reference sequence). V shed 7 bases and J shed 0 bases, with 19 bases lying between them. The CDR3 spans 17 residues. Sequencing was performed on PBMCs or T cells enriched from blood (not recorded which). This chain connects TRBV7-9 to TRBJ1-3; TRBD1 might be the D (5 bases). This clonotype was sampled from a woman aged 40 to 50 who had been exposed to COVID-19. CDR3 sequence: CASTSFSLGGSGNTIYF. For the CDR3, the DNA is TGTGCCAGCACCTCGTTTTCGCTCGGGGGCTCTGGAAACACCATATATTTT.